This T cell receptor beta chain is from a study of blood T cell repertoires in COVID-19. About the study: Spain, Italy and the United States supplied samples that represented acute and convalescent COVID-19. Nucleic acid was either cDNA or gDNA, and it came from T cells, B-cell-depleted T cells, or PBMCs.

This CDR3 has 17 residues. Germline lookup yields CDR1 SGHTA and CDR2 FQGNSA. The V segment lost 2 bases and the J segment 7 bases; nucleotides outside the gene matches: 10. In the authors' methods: Nucleated cell number was recorded as an estimate derived from reference gene primer amplification. Repertoires were generated with immunoSEQ multiplex PCR, while TCRdb's copy carries only in-frame clones and drops some. The DNA was the basis for D and trimming; V, J and clone size are from that table. The data contain 35,000 to 50,000 clones, roughly 87% of them singletons. The sequence was collected from an older man with active COVID-19. Specimen: peripheral blood. The gene calls are TRBV7-2 and TRBJ2-1; TRBD2 matches 11 bases. The CDR3 here is CASSLFGLAGGENEQFF. The CDR3 DNA is TGTGCCAGCAGCTTATTTGGGCTAGCGGGGGGAGAGAATGAGCAGTTCTTC.